These T cell receptor beta chains were read from a single sample in a study of OX40 agonist ivuxolimab in advanced cancers. The data were produced by immunoSEQ multiplex PCR, yet TCRdb's version contains in-frame clones alone and is incomplete. This sample has roughly 80,000 clones, with around 86% found just once. Sequenced material: CD4+ or CD8+ T cells sorted from blood, taken in a trial of the OX40 agonist ivuxolimab. The receptors stem from an adult with an advanced solid tumor such as melanoma, head and neck, liver or kidney cancer. CDR3s include the opening cysteine and the closing phenylalanine or tryptophan. The D gene is left open where the match is weak. Clone size is shown for a subset of rows, as once, few, many or a class of expanded clone.

v_call	d_call	clone_size	j_call	cdr3_nt	cdr3_aa
TRBV27	TRBD2	.	TRBJ2-3	TGTGCCAGCACTGACGGGGGGTCCACAGATACGCAGTATTTT	CASTDGGSTDTQYF
TRBV28	.	.	TRBJ2-1	TGTGCCAGCAGGCTTGTGAATGAGCAGTTCTTC	CASRLVNEQFF
TRBV6-1	.	.	TRBJ1-2	TGTGCCAGCAGGGTCGTGGGGGGCTATGGCTACACCTTC	CASRVVGGYGYTF
TRBV9	.	.	TRBJ1-1	TGTGCCAGCAGCGTGGGGGGGCGTCTAGGGAACACTGAAGCTTTCTTT	CASSVGGRLGNTEAFF
TRBV28	.	.	TRBJ1-2	TGTGCCAGCAGTCCGCCCGGGACGCTCCGAGCCGCCTATGGCTACACCTTC	CASSPPGTLRAAYGYTF
TRBV7-9	TRBD1	.	TRBJ1-6	TGTGCCAGCAGCTTAACGGGACAGGCGAATTCACCCCTCCACTTT	CASSLTGQANSPLHF
TRBV5-4	TRBD2	once	TRBJ2-3	TGTGCCAGCAGCCCAAGGACTAGCGGGGGGGCGGGAGATACGCAGTATTTT	CASSPRTSGGAGDTQYF
TRBV11-1	.	.	TRBJ2-2	TGTGCCAGCAGCTTACGGGGAGTCGGGGAGCTGTTTTTT	CASSLRGVGELFF
TRBV21-1	.	few	TRBJ2-7	TGTGCCAGCAGCAAAAGGGCCTACGAGCAGTACTTC	CASSKRAYEQYF
TRBV4-2	.	.	TRBJ2-3	TGTGCCAGCAGCCAAGGACAGGCCACAGATACGCAGTATTTT	CASSQGQATDTQYF
TRBV4-3	.	.	TRBJ2-1	TGCGCCAGCAGCCAAGATGGGGGGCCCTACAATGAGCAGTTCTTC	CASSQDGGPYNEQFF
TRBV9	TRBD1	few	TRBJ1-4	TGTGCCAGCAGCGTAGGGCTTAGAGGGACAGATAATGAAAAACTGTTTTTT	CASSVGLRGTDNEKLFF
TRBV28	TRBD2	.	TRBJ2-1	TGTGCCAGCGCCACCTATGGGGGGGACCCGGATGAGCAGTTCTTC	CASATYGGDPDEQFF
TRBV6-5	TRBD1	.	TRBJ2-7	TGTGCCAGCATGGAAGGAGGACAGGGGAGCTACGAGCAGTACTTC	CASMEGGQGSYEQYF
TRBV5-1	TRBD1	few	TRBJ1-5	TGCGCCAGCAGCTTAGCAGGGGGCGACAATCAGCCCCAGCATTTT	CASSLAGGDNQPQHF